This note documents a single T cell receptor beta chain sequence. Antigen specificity is unknown. The germline CDR1 and CDR2 sequences are GTSNPN and SVGIG (reference sequence). This CDR3 spans 16 amino acids. The ends were cut back, 0 bases at V and 6 bases at J, with 19 bases in the middle. The sample is drawn from a study of T cells after yellow fever vaccination. Whole-study results and caveats: Post-booster repertoires again held most primary-vaccination clones (about 95% CD4, around 90% CD8).

It was through 5'RACE template switching that TCR cDNA was made, with a universal primer site and UMIs added. One entry per CDR3 protein results from TCRdb running MiXCR on the 5' RACE reads. Among fewer than 85,000 distinct CDR3 sequences listed, 7.5% to 8% were seen once. The chain recombines TRBV30 with TRBJ2-3; D is tentatively TRBD1 or TRBD2 (6 bases each). The receptor comes from a man aged 25-45 years who received the YFV17D yellow fever vaccine. The sequences come from CD8+ T cells sorted from PBMCs, collected on the day of the yellow fever booster vaccination. DNA for the CDR3: TGTGCCTGGAGTGTATACCCCTTGATAGGGGGGGATACGCAGTATTTT. Amino acid sequence: CAWSVYPLIGGDTQYF. Drawing the rest from reference TRBV30 and TRBJ2-3, the complete variable domain is SQTIHQWPATLVQPVGSPLSLECTVEGTSNPNLYWYRQAAGRGLQLLFYSVGIGQISSEVPQNLSASRPQDRQFILSSKKLLLSDSGFYLCAWSVYPLIGGDTQYFGPGTRLTVL.